Shown below are 17 T cell receptor beta chains from a single sample sequenced in a study of blood T cell repertoires in COVID-19. The data were produced by immunoSEQ multiplex PCR, yet TCRdb's version contains in-frame clones alone and is incomplete. The sample carries approximately 300,000 clones, about 86% recorded once. Sequencing was carried out using peripheral blood. These receptors came from a person between 65 and 79 years old with COVID-19, enrolled during active disease.

The rearrangement links TRBV18 to TRBJ1-2, with TRBD1 matching over 12 bases. The length of the CDR3 is 19 residues. V trimming: 3 bases; J trimming: 2 bases; junction bases outside the gene matches: 13. Germline-derived CDR1 and CDR2 are KGHSH and LQKENI. The CDR3 DNA reads as TGTGCCAGCTCACCGTCCCGGCTCGGGACAGGGGGCTCCAACTATGGCTACACCTTC. This translates into CASSPSRLGTGGSNYGYTF.

The J gene is TRBJ2-3, the V gene TRBV4-1; D might be TRBD2 (7 bases). This CDR3 has 17 amino acids. Germline assignment: CDR1 MGHRA and CDR2 YSYEKL. The V end was cut by 0 bases, the J end by 4 bases, with 17 bases between. CDR3 region: CASSQEGGGTWADTQYF. The CDR3 DNA follows: TGCGCCAGCAGCCAAGAAGGGGGGGGCACATGGGCAGATACGCAGTATTTT.

This clone was counted once. The chain is built from TRBV15 and TRBJ1-4; no firm D call. Germline values: CDR1 LNHNV, CDR2 YYDKDF (reference sequence). V lost 0 bases to trimming and J lost 5 bases, with 10 bases between them. This CDR3 is 15 amino acids long. The chain's CDR3 is CATSRDAGENEKLFF. DNA for the CDR3: TGTGCCACCAGCAGAGATGCCGGGGAAAATGAAAAACTGTTTTTT. Looking up the rest from reference TRBV15 and TRBJ1-4 gives the full variable domain: DAMVIQNPRYQVTQFGKPVTLSCSQTLNHNVMYWYQQKSSQAPKLLFHYYDKDFNNEADTPDNFQSRRPNTSFCFLDIRSPGLGDTAMYLCATSRDAGENEKLFFGSGTQLSVL.

The CDR3: CASSLGGRSNEQFF. In DNA, the CDR3 is TGTGCCAGCAGCTTAGGAGGGCGGTCAAATGAGCAGTTCTTC. V and J are TRBV11-3 and TRBJ2-1; perhaps TRBD2 as D (5 bases). V shed 1 base and J shed 7 bases, with 11 bases lying between them. The CDR3 is 14 amino acids. The V gene's germline CDR1 is SGHNT and CDR2 YENEEA.

The CDR3 sequence is CASSLALVGSEQYF. CDR3 nucleotides: TGTGCCAGCAGCTTAGCTTTAGTCGGGTCCGAGCAGTACTTC. The rearrangement uses TRBV7-2 and TRBJ2-7; D gene ambiguous. The V end was cut by 0 bases, the J end by 6 bases, with 12 bases between. This CDR3 is 14 amino acids long. Germline CDR1 is SGHTA and CDR2 is FQGNSA. The whole variable domain, filled in from reference TRBV7-2 and TRBJ2-7, reads GAGVSQSPSNKVTEKGKDVELRCDPISGHTALYWYRQSLGQGLEFLIYFQGNSAPDKSGLPSDRFSAERTGGSVSTLTIQRTQQEDSAVYLCASSLALVGSEQYFGPGTRLTVT.

J is TRBJ1-2 and V is TRBV27; 11 bases match TRBD1. J gave up 8 bases and V 5 bases, and 13 bases lay outside the gene matches. Per the germline V gene, CDR1 is MNHEY and CDR2 is SMNVEV (reference sequence). The CDR3 spans 16 residues. CDR3 residues: CASSLRAGQGVSGYTF. Here the CDR3 DNA reads TGTGCCAGCAGTCTACGGGCGGGACAGGGGGTTAGCGGCTACACCTTC.

The chain carries TRBV6-5 and TRBJ2-1, with D possibly matching TRBD1 (5 bases). V was pared by 4 bases and J by 8 bases, with 12 bases between. The CDR3 extends over 13 amino acids. Germline loops: CDR1 MNHEY, CDR2 SVGAGI. This CDR3 reads CASSSQGRDEQFF. In nucleotides, the CDR3 is TGTGCCAGCAGTTCGCAGGGTCGGGATGAGCAGTTCTTC.

V gene TRBV27 combines with J gene TRBJ2-1, with D maybe TRBD2 (6 bases). The CDR3 runs to 15 residues. Trimming cost V 6 bases and J 4 bases, with 16 bases left between them. Germline-derived CDR1 and CDR2 are MNHEY and SMNVEV (reference sequence). The CDR3 nucleotides read TGTGCCAGCAGCACGGCCGGGCGGGGTTACAATGAGCAGTTCTTC. Its translation is CASSTAGRGYNEQFF.

This chain uses TRBV19 with TRBJ1-3; D gene ambiguous. The CDR3 is 17 amino acids. V shed 0 bases and J shed 0 bases, with 12 bases lying between them. The germline CDR1 and CDR2 sequences are LNHDA and SQIVND (reference sequence). The CDR3 protein is CASSIELAGSSGNTIYF. CDR3 coding DNA: TGTGCCAGTAGTATAGAATTGGCCGGGAGCTCTGGAAACACCATATATTTT.

The rearrangement uses TRBV3-1 (or the pseudogene TRBV3-2) and TRBJ1-1; D ambiguous. V lost 0 bases and J 10 bases, leaving 12 bases between the germline ends. CDR1 and CDR2 from the germline V gene are LGHDT and YNNKEL (reference sequence). There are 13 residues in the CDR3. CDR3 region: CASSQDYGRGAFF. The CDR3 nucleotides read TGTGCCAGCAGCCAAGATTACGGGAGAGGAGCTTTCTTT.

V and J are TRBV6-5 and TRBJ2-7, with 11 positions matching TRBD1. The CDR3 is 15 residues long. From germline, CDR1 is MNHEY and CDR2 SVGAGI. The V and J ends lost 6 bases and 0 bases, in that order; junction bases with no gene match: 4. The CDR3 here is CASRGGTGGSYEQYF. The CDR3 bases are TGTGCCAGCAGAGGCGGGACAGGGGGCTCCTACGAGCAGTACTTC.

For the CDR3, the DNA is TGTGCCAGCAGTTTAGCAGGGGGCTTGAGTGAAGCTTTCTTT. It is translated as CASSLAGGLSEAFF. The chain links TRBV27 to TRBJ1-1, with 8 positions matching TRBD1. CDR1 is MNHEY and CDR2 is SMNVEV in the germline V gene (reference sequence). Trimming cost V 2 bases and J 7 bases; bases outside gene matches: 6. CDR3 size: 14 residues.

The chain is built from TRBV4-2 and TRBJ2-2, with D hard to call. There are 14 residues in the CDR3. CDR1 and CDR2 from the germline V gene are LGHNA and YNFKEQ. V lost 0 bases and J 5 bases, leaving 7 bases between the germline ends. The CDR3 DNA reads TGTGCCAGCAGCCAAGATACCCGGACCGGGGAGCTGTTTTTT. It specifies CASSQDTRTGELFF.

This chain uses TRBV25-1 with TRBJ2-6; 7 positions match TRBD1. The germline V gene encodes CDR1 MGHDK and CDR2 SYGVNS. V gave up 5 bases and J gave up 0 bases; unmatched junction bases: 1. This CDR3 spans 15 amino acids. The CDR3 bases are TGTGCCAGCAGTAGACAGGGCTCTGGGGCCAACGTCCTGACTTTC. It translates to CASSRQGSGANVLTF.

The V and J genes are TRBV7-2 and TRBJ1-5; 7 bases line up with TRBD1. This CDR3 is 14 amino acids long. V lost 4 bases and J lost 3; bases outside the gene matches: 3. Germline CDR1 reads SGHTA; CDR2 reads FQGNSA. CDR3 coding DNA: TGTGCCAGCAGCTGGGGACAGTTCAATCAGCCCCAGCATTTT. Translated: CASSWGQFNQPQHF.

This clone was observed a single time. The chain combines TRBV4-1 with TRBJ1-6; D remains unclear. The germline CDR1 and CDR2 sequences are MGHRA and YSYEKL. The CDR3 totals 13 residues. Between the trimmed V and J ends, which lost 1 base and 5 bases, there was a span of 3 bases. The CDR3 here is CASSQADNSPLHF. DNA of the CDR3: TGCGCCAGCAGCCAAGCGGATAATTCACCCCTCCACTTT.

The rearrangement uses TRBV30 and TRBJ2-7; 8 bases align to TRBD2. Germline V gives CDR1 GTSNPN, CDR2 SVGIG (reference sequence). The junction had 12 bases not matched to a gene; V was cut back by 5 bases and J by 3 bases. There are 15 residues in the CDR3. The CDR3 protein is CAWAGAGGEIYEQYF. The CDR3 nucleotides are TGTGCCTGGGCCGGGGCGGGGGGCGAGATCTACGAGCAGTACTTC.